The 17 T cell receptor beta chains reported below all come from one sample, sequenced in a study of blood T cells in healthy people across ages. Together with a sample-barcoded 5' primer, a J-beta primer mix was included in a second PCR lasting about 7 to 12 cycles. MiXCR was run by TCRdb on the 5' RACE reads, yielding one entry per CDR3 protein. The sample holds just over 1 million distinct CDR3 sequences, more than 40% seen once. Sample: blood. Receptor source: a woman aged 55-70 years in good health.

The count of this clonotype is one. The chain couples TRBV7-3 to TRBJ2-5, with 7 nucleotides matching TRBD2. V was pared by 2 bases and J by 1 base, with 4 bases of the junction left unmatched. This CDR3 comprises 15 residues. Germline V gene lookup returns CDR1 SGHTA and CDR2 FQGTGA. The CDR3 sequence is CASSLAGVPQETQYF. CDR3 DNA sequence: TGTGCCAGCAGCTTAGCGGGAGTGCCCCAAGAGACCCAGTACTTC.

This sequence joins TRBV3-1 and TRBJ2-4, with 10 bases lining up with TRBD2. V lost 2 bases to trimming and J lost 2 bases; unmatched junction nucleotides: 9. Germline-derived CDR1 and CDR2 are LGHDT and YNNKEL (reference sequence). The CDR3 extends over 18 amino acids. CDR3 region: CASSQLASGSGPKNIQYF. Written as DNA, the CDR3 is TGTGCCAGCAGCCAACTAGCTAGCGGGAGCGGACCCAAAAACATTCAGTACTTC.

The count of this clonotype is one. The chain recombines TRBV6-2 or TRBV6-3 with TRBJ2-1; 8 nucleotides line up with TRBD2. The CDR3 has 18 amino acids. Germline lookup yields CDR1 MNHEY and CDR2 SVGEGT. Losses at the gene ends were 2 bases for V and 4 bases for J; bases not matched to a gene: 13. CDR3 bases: TGTGCCAGCAGTTACCCCTCCGGGGTAGCGGGATTTTACAATGAGCAGTTCTTC. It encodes CASSYPSGVAGFYNEQFF.

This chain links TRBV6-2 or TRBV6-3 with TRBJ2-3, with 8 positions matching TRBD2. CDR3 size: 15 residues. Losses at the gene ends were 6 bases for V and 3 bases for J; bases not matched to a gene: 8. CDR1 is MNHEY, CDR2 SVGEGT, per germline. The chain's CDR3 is CASSGAGARTDTQYF. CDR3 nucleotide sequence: TGTGCCAGCAGCGGAGCGGGAGCAAGAACAGATACGCAGTATTTT.

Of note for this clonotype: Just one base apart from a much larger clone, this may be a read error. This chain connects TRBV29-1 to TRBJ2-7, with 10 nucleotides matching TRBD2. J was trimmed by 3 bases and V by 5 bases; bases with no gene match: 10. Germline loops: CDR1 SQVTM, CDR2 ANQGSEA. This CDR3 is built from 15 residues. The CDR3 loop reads CSVKSLAGVFYEQYF. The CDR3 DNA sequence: TGCAGCGTTAAGTCCCTAGCGGGAGTTTTCTACGAGCAGTACTTC.

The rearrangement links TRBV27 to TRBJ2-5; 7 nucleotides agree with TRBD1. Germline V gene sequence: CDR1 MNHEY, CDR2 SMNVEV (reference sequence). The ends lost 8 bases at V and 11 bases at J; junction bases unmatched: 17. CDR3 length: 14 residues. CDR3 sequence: CASQGQGVYNEQYF. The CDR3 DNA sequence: TGTGCCAGCCAGGGGCAGGGGGTTTACAATGAGCAGTACTTC.

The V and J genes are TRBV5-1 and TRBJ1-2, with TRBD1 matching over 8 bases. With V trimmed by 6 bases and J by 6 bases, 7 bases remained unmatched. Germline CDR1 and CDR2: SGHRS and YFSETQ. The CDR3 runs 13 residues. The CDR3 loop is CASTVTGVNGYTF. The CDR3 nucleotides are TGCGCCAGCACCGTGACAGGGGTGAATGGCTACACCTTC.

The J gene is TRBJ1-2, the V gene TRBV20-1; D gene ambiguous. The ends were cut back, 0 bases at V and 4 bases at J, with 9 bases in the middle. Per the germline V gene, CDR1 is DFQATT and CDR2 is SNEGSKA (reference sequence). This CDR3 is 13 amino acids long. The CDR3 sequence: CSARDQDLYGYTF. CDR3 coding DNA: TGCAGTGCTAGAGATCAGGACCTCTATGGCTACACCTTC.

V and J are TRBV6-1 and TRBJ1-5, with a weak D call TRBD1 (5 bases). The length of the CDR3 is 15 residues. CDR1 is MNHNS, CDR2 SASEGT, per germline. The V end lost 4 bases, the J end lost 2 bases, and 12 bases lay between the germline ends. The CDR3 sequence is CASSVGRVGNQPQHF. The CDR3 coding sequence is TGTGCCAGCAGTGTCGGCAGGGTTGGCAATCAGCCCCAGCATTTT.

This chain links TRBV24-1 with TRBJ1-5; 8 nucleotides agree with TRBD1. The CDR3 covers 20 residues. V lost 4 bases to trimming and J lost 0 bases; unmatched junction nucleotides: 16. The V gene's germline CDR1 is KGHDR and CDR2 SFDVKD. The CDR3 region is CATSDRRDRIKGYSNQPQHF. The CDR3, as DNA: TGTGCCACCAGTGACCGACGGGACAGGATAAAGGGATATAGCAATCAGCCCCAGCATTTT.

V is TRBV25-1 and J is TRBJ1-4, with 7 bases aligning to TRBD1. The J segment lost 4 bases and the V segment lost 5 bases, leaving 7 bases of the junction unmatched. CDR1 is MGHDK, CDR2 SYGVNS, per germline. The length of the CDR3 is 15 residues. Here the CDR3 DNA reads TGTGCCAGCAGTTCTCCGACAGGGCTTAATGAAAAACTGTTTTTT. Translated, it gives CASSSPTGLNEKLFF.

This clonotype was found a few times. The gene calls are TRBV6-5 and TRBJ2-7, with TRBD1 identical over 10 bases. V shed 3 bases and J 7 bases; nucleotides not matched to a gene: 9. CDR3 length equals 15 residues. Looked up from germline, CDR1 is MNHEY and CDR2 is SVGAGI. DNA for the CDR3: TGTGCCAGCAGTTATGCCGGGACAGGGGTCTCGGAGCAGTACTTC. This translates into CASSYAGTGVSEQYF.

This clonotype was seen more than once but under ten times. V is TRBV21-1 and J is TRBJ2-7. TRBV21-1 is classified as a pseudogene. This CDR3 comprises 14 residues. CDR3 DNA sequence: TGTGCCAGCAGCAAAGGCGGGAGCTCCTACGAGCAGTACTTC. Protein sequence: CASSKGGSSYEQYF.

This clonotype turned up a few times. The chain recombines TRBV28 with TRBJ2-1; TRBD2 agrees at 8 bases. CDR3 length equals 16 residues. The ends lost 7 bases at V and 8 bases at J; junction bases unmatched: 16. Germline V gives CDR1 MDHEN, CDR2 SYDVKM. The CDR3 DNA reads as TGTGCCAGCACCTCGCTTCGGGAGGGCCTTAGGGATGAGCAGTTCTTC. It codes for CASTSLREGLRDEQFF.

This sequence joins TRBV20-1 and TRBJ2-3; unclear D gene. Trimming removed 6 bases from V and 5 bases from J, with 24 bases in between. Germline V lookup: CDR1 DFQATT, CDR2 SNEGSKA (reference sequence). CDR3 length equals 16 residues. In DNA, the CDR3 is TGCAGTGCCCAGCTCGCTGGTGGACGTTTGGTAGATACGCAGTATTTT. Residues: CSAQLAGGRLVDTQYF.

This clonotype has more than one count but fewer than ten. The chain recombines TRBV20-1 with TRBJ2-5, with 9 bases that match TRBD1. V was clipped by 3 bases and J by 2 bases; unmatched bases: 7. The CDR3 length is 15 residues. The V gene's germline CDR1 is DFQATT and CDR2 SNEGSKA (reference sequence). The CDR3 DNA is TGCAGTGCTAGGGGGACAGGGTCCATACAAGAGACCCAGTACTTC. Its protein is CSARGTGSIQETQYF.

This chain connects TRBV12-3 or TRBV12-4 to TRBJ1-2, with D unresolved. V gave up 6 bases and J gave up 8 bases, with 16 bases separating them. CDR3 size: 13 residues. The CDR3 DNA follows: TGTGCCAGCAGGTTTAGCGGGGTCGGCGGCTACACCTTC. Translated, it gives CASRFSGVGGYTF.